The clone carrying this T cell receptor beta chain occurred a few times. This entry belongs to a study of T cell responses to AZD1222 COVID-19 vaccine. Some clones are missing from TCRdb's copy, which holds only in-frame ones; the method was immunoSEQ multiplex PCR. The sample lists 70,000 or so clones; around 87% were seen once. J was trimmed by 2 bases and V by 6 bases; bases with no gene match: 3. This CDR3 has 15 residues. Germline CDR1 reads SNHLY; CDR2 reads FYNNEI. Sequencing used peripheral blood, obtained on day 0 of AZD1222 vaccination. This sequence was found in an adult in good health. The chain employs TRBV2 and TRBJ2-1; 11 bases are shared with TRBD2. CDR3 in amino acids: CASRVAGGPYNEQFF. CDR3 coding DNA: TGTGCCAGCAGGGTAGCGGGGGGGCCCTACAATGAGCAGTTCTTC.